These 32 T cell receptor beta chains originate from one sample sequenced in a study of blood T cell repertoires in COVID-19. TCRdb's copy holds only in-frame clones and misses some; the assay was immunoSEQ multiplex PCR. The repertoire holds 400,000 to 500,000 clones, with approximately 91% as singletons. Sample: PBMCs or T cells enriched from blood (not recorded which). These receptors were taken from a woman aged 18-29 years who had been exposed to COVID-19.

The J gene is TRBJ1-4, the V gene TRBV4-2; D not resolved. Germline values: CDR1 LGHNA, CDR2 YNFKEQ. Between the trimmed V and J ends, which lost 3 bases and 8 bases, there was a span of 16 bases. This CDR3 has 15 residues. The CDR3 here is CASSQGGFDKEKLFF. CDR3 nucleotide sequence: TGTGCCAGCAGCCAGGGAGGCTTTGACAAGGAAAAACTGTTTTTT.

The chain couples TRBV7-9 to TRBJ1-4, with a weak D call TRBD1 (5 bases). The CDR3 runs to 15 residues. CDR1 and CDR2 (germline): SEHNR, FQNEAQ (reference sequence). V was shortened by 1 base and J by 14 bases, with 20 bases between the two germline ends. For the CDR3, the DNA is TGTGCCAGCAGCTTAGGTAATACGGACATCATTCAGCTGTTTTTT. It translates to CASSLGNTDIIQLFF.

The rearrangement uses TRBV12-3 or TRBV12-4 and TRBJ1-3, with 8 bases lining up with TRBD1. Trimming took 8 bases from V and 4 from J; bases not matched to a gene: 4. CDR3 size: 13 residues. The CDR3 nucleotides are TGTGCCAGCGCGGGACAGGAGGGAAACACCATATATTTT. The encoded protein is CASAGQEGNTIYF.

The J gene is TRBJ2-3, the V gene TRBV7-2, with D unresolved. The ends were cut back, 6 bases at V and 4 bases at J, with 14 bases in the middle. This CDR3 region has 14 residues. Germline assignment: CDR1 SGHTA and CDR2 FQGNSA. CDR3 sequence (DNA): TGTGCCAGCAGGCCCGCCCGGAGCTCAGATACGCAGTATTTT. Translating it yields CASRPARSSDTQYF.

The J gene is TRBJ2-7, the V gene TRBV19; TRBD1 might be the D (5 bases). The length of the CDR3 is 13 residues. V was shortened by 3 bases and J by 3 bases, with 9 bases between the two germline ends. Germline loops: CDR1 LNHDA, CDR2 SQIVND (reference sequence). The CDR3 DNA is TGTGCCAGTAGTATGGGGCAGATCTACGAGCAGTACTTC. This encodes CASSMGQIYEQYF.

The chain recombines TRBV6-6 with TRBJ2-6; TRBD2 matches 14 bases. There are 18 residues in the CDR3. V shed 5 bases and J 0 bases; nucleotides not matched to a gene: 3. Per germline, CDR1 MNHNY and CDR2 SVGAGI (reference sequence). In DNA, the CDR3 is TGTGCCAGCAGTCCCGGACTAGCGGGGGGCTCTGGGGCCAACGTCCTGACTTTC. Protein: CASSPGLAGGSGANVLTF.

V usage is TRBV5-4 and J usage is TRBJ2-7; a weak D match, TRBD2 (5 bases). The CDR3 runs 15 residues. Between the trimmed V and J ends, which lost 0 bases and 4 bases, there was a span of 14 bases. Looked up from germline, CDR1 is SGHNT and CDR2 is YYREEE (reference sequence). The chain's CDR3 is CASSLGVGEWYEQYF. The CDR3 DNA reads as TGTGCCAGCAGCTTGGGGGTTGGGGAGTGGTACGAGCAGTACTTC.

The V call is TRBV18, the J call TRBJ1-2, with no clear D. CDR3 size: 11 residues. Germline CDR1 is KGHSH and CDR2 is LQKENI. V was clipped by 5 bases and J by 8 bases, with 9 bases between them. The CDR3 is CASSFSEGYTF. CDR3 sequence (DNA): TGTGCCAGCTCATTCAGCGAGGGCTACACCTTC.

This clone was detected once. The genes are TRBV7-2 and TRBJ2-5, with 12 bases that match TRBD2. This CDR3 spans 13 amino acids. Germline CDR1 SGHTA, CDR2 FQGNSA. J was trimmed by 11 bases and V by 6 bases; bases with no gene match: 7. The CDR3 sequence is CASRLGLAGPQYF. The CDR3 coding sequence is TGTGCCAGCAGACTCGGACTAGCGGGGCCTCAGTACTTC.

V gene TRBV28 combines with J gene TRBJ2-1; D might be TRBD2 (5 bases). CDR1 is MDHEN and CDR2 is SYDVKM in the germline V gene. CDR3 length: 16 amino acids. V was trimmed by 5 bases and J by 0 bases, leaving 14 bases between them. The CDR3 DNA sequence: TGTGCCAGCAGTCCGGAGAAGCGGAGCTCCTACAATGAGCAGTTCTTC. Residues: CASSPEKRSSYNEQFF.

The table lists this clone with a count of one. The rearrangement links TRBV5-4 to TRBJ1-6, with D possibly matching TRBD1 (6 bases). The CDR3 consists of 14 residues. CDR1 is SGHNT, CDR2 YYREEE, per germline (reference sequence). V was cut by 4 bases and J by 9 bases, with 14 bases left in between. In DNA, the CDR3 is TGTGCCAGCAGCACAACAGGGTTCGGTTCACCCCTCCACTTT. It is translated as CASSTTGFGSPLHF.

In this sample, this clone turned up once. J is TRBJ2-3 and V is TRBV6-5, with D possibly being TRBD2 (6 bases). V was shortened by 4 bases and J by 2 bases, with 16 bases between the two germline ends. The CDR3 loop spans 16 amino acids. Germline V lookup: CDR1 MNHEY, CDR2 SVGAGI. CDR3 protein: CASSLLANSDTDTQYF. The CDR3 region has the DNA TGTGCCAGCAGTTTGCTAGCGAACTCTGACACAGATACGCAGTATTTT.

The chain has TRBV27 and TRBJ1-6; D is unresolved. Germline V gives CDR1 MNHEY, CDR2 SMNVEV (reference sequence). The CDR3 has 14 amino acids. V shed 1 base and J shed 4 bases, with 5 bases lying between them. The CDR3 coding sequence is TGTGCCAGCAGTTTATTTAGATATAATTCACCCCTCCACTTT. Amino acids: CASSLFRYNSPLHF.

The chain combines TRBV2 with TRBJ1-1; TRBD1 agrees at 7 bases. Looked up from germline, CDR1 is SNHLY and CDR2 is FYNNEI. This CDR3 is 16 amino acids long. V lost 1 base, J lost 0 bases, and 5 bases stayed unmatched. The CDR3 loop reads CASSEDETGMNTEAFF. The DNA for the CDR3 is TGTGCCAGCAGTGAAGATGAGACAGGGATGAACACTGAAGCTTTCTTT.

The rearrangement links TRBV7-2 to TRBJ1-3, with D possibly matching TRBD1 (6 bases). V shed 2 bases and J shed 2 bases, with 10 bases lying between them. The CDR3 length is 15 residues. The V gene's germline CDR1 is SGHTA and CDR2 FQGNSA. CDR3 residues: CASSLSTGTGNTIYF. CDR3 DNA sequence: TGTGCCAGCAGCTTAAGTACAGGGACTGGAAACACCATATATTTT.

The chain uses TRBV18 and TRBJ1-1, with TRBD1 matching over 8 bases. Germline loops: CDR1 KGHSH, CDR2 LQKENI. The CDR3 runs 15 residues. J was trimmed by 4 bases and V by 2 bases; bases with no gene match: 6. The CDR3 region has the DNA TGTGCCAGCTCACCAGTTGGAACAGGGGGCACTGAAGCTTTCTTT. This translates into CASSPVGTGGTEAFF.

The V and J genes are TRBV11-2 and TRBJ1-1; 7 bases map to TRBD1. The CDR3 length is 18 residues. Germline V gene data show CDR1 as SGHAT and CDR2 as FQNNGV. The V segment lost 1 base and the J segment 11 bases; nucleotides outside the gene matches: 22. CDR3 nucleotide sequence: TGTGCCAGCAGCTTAGCCCTTCATAGATCCGTAGGAACAGGGGCCGCTTTCTTT. It encodes CASSLALHRSVGTGAAFF.

The chain recombines TRBV7-9 with TRBJ2-5, with D possibly matching TRBD1 (6 bases). Germline CDR1 reads SEHNR; CDR2 reads FQNEAQ (reference sequence). Trimming took 5 bases from V and 5 from J, leaving 15 bases between them. The CDR3 spans 14 residues. The CDR3 sequence is CASSPNRALETQYF. DNA for the CDR3: TGTGCCAGCAGCCCAAACAGGGCATTGGAGACCCAGTACTTC.

The V call is TRBV4-2, the J call TRBJ2-7, with 7 positions matching TRBD2. V trimming: 3 bases; J trimming: 3 bases; junction bases outside the gene matches: 8. The germline V gene has CDR1 LGHNA and CDR2 YNFKEQ. The CDR3 is made up of 15 amino acids. The CDR3 DNA sequence: TGTGCCAGCAGCCAGAGCGGGACTTCGCTCTACGAGCAGTACTTC. Residues: CASSQSGTSLYEQYF.

The CDR3 loop is CASSLAVRDNHIQYF. The CDR3 DNA sequence: TGTGCCAGCAGCTTGGCCGTCAGAGACAACCACATTCAGTACTTC. This chain uses TRBV5-6 with TRBJ2-4; D unresolved. CDR1 is SGHDT and CDR2 is YYEEEE in the germline V gene. This CDR3 spans 15 amino acids. Trimming left V 0 bases short and J 8 bases short, with 15 bases between.

The chain joins TRBV7-9 to TRBJ1-3; D not certain. Germline CDR1 is SEHNR and CDR2 is FQNEAQ (reference sequence). Between the trimmed V and J ends, which lost 2 bases and 0 bases, there was a span of 14 bases. The CDR3 sequence is 17 residues long. The CDR3 spells CASSLNSQAHSGNTIYF. The CDR3 DNA reads TGTGCCAGCAGCTTAAATTCTCAGGCTCACTCTGGAAACACCATATATTTT.

This chain uses TRBV7-6 with TRBJ2-3; 10 nucleotides line up with TRBD2. V trimming: 5 bases; J trimming: 2 bases; junction bases outside the gene matches: 25. CDR3 length equals 22 residues. From germline, CDR1 is SGHVS and CDR2 FNYEAQ. The CDR3 DNA is TGTGCCAGCAGCCTCTGGCACAGGACTAGCGGCAGACCCAGCCCACACACAGATACGCAGTATTTT. Its translation is CASSLWHRTSGRPSPHTDTQYF. Supplemented by reference TRBV7-6 and TRBJ2-3, the full variable domain reads GAGVSQSPRYKVTKRGQDVALRCDPISGHVSLYWYRQALGQGPEFLTYFNYEAQQDKSGLPNDRFSAERPEGSISTLTIQRTEQRDSAMYRCASSLWHRTSGRPSPHTDTQYFGPGTRLTVL.

V usage is TRBV6-5 and J usage is TRBJ2-7; the D gene is possibly TRBD2 (6 bases). Trimming left V 6 bases short and J 5 bases short, with 17 bases between. From germline, CDR1 is MNHEY and CDR2 SVGAGI. The CDR3 contains 14 residues. The CDR3 region is CASSHAGGTHEQYF. CDR3 coding DNA: TGTGCCAGCAGCCACGCCGGGGGAACCCACGAGCAGTACTTC.

The chain links TRBV5-1 to TRBJ1-4; 10 bases agree with TRBD1. Trimming at V came to 0 bases and at J to 0 bases, leaving 2 bases not matched to a gene. CDR1 and CDR2 from the germline V gene are SGHRS and YFSETQ. This CDR3 spans 17 amino acids. CDR3 residues: CASSLAGQGATNEKLFF. The CDR3 DNA is TGCGCCAGCAGCTTGGCCGGACAGGGGGCAACTAATGAAAAACTGTTTTTT.

The chain employs TRBV14 and TRBJ2-7; TRBD2 aligns across 10 bases. Germline V gene sequence: CDR1 SGHDN, CDR2 FVKESK. V trimming: 5 bases; J trimming: 6 bases; junction bases outside the gene matches: 10. The CDR3 sequence is 15 residues long. CDR3 sequence reads: CASSVLAGKSGEQYF. CDR3 in DNA: TGTGCCAGCAGCGTACTAGCGGGGAAATCAGGCGAGCAGTACTTC.

This chain joins TRBV30 and TRBJ2-5, with a weak D call TRBD1 (8 bases). The CDR3 totals 20 residues. Looked up from germline, CDR1 is GTSNPN and CDR2 is SVGIG (reference sequence). Trimming cost V 3 bases and J 1 base, with 30 bases left between them. Here the CDR3 DNA reads TGTGCCTGGAGCCCCACAGGGGGGGGGCGGGCGGTACTGACCCAAGAGACCCAGTACTTC. Its translation: CAWSPTGGGRAVLTQETQYF.

This clone was detected once. The CDR3 region is CASNRAGSSYNEQFF. DNA of the CDR3: TGTGCCAGCAACAGAGCGGGGAGCTCCTACAATGAGCAGTTCTTC. The genes are TRBV9 and TRBJ2-1; 7 bases agree with TRBD2. CDR3 length: 15 residues. With V trimmed by 6 bases and J by 0 bases, 6 bases remained unmatched. Germline V lookup: CDR1 SGDLS, CDR2 YYNGEE.

The chain joins TRBV5-1 to TRBJ2-7, with 10 bases identical to TRBD2. CDR3 length: 14 residues. Germline CDR1 and CDR2: SGHRS and YFSETQ. The V gene end was trimmed by 1 base and the J gene end by 5 bases; junction bases not matched to a gene: 3. Written as DNA, the CDR3 is TGCGCCAGCAGCTTGACTAGCGGGACCCACGAGCAGTACTTC. This sequence encodes CASSLTSGTHEQYF.

The rearrangement links TRBV7-2 to TRBJ1-6; D possibly corresponds to TRBD1 (5 bases). Germline assignment: CDR1 SGHTA and CDR2 FQGNSA. V was cut by 4 bases and J by 0 bases, with 10 bases left in between. CDR3 size: 16 residues. The CDR3 reads CASSWDWSSYNSPLHF. CDR3 coding DNA: TGTGCCAGCAGCTGGGACTGGAGCTCCTATAATTCACCCCTCCACTTT.

The CDR3 protein is CASSPLAGSREQYF. The CDR3 DNA sequence: TGTGCCAGCAGCCCTCTCGCGGGGTCCCGCGAGCAGTACTTC. This rearrangement joins TRBV27 to TRBJ2-7, with D possibly TRBD2 on 6 matching bases. From germline, CDR1 is MNHEY and CDR2 SMNVEV (reference sequence). V was cut by 6 bases and J by 6 bases, with 18 bases left in between. The CDR3 extends over 14 amino acids.

This clone appeared once. The rearrangement joins TRBV18 to TRBJ2-1, with D maybe TRBD1 (6 bases). Germline V lookup: CDR1 KGHSH, CDR2 LQKENI. This CDR3 region has 14 residues. The V end lost 6 bases, the J end lost 3 bases, and 12 bases lay between the germline ends. This CDR3 reads CASSPTGNYNEQFF. The DNA of the CDR3 is TGTGCCAGCTCGCCAACAGGGAACTACAATGAGCAGTTCTTC.

This rearrangement joins TRBV15 to TRBJ1-4; TRBD1 matches 9 bases. After removal of 1 base from V and 4 bases from J, the junction contained 7 bases not matched to a gene. The germline V gene has CDR1 LNHNV and CDR2 YYDKDF (reference sequence). This CDR3 spans 17 amino acids. The CDR3 loop reads CATSRVRAGQGNEKLFF. Here the CDR3 DNA reads TGTGCCACCAGCAGAGTGAGAGCGGGACAGGGTAATGAAAAACTGTTTTTT.